The rows below give T cell receptor beta chains drawn from one sample of a study of cytomegalovirus exposure and HLA in healthy donors. The table came from immunoSEQ multiplex PCR; TCRdb's copy has only in-frame clones and leaves some out. In the table there are approximately 170,000 clones, 85% of which are singletons. Sequenced material: PBMCs. All receptors come from a boy between 2 and 10 years old in good health and CMV-seronegative. Both conserved end residues are part of each CDR3. Each record gives: J gene, V gene, CDR3 protein.

TRBJ1-5 | TRBV6-5 | CASGGTVGQPQHF
TRBJ2-2 | TRBV9 | CASSHGTGDTGELFF
TRBJ2-7 | TRBV11-3 | CASSFPPSGQYF
TRBJ2-1 | TRBV29-1 | CSVEDSITSGRADEQFF
TRBJ2-1 | TRBV28 | CASSFRGGRAFGEQFF
TRBJ1-5 | TRBV6-4 | CASSWDRGYSNQPQHF
TRBJ2-5 | TRBV18 | CASSPRGQMEQETQYF
TRBJ1-2 | TRBV11-2 | CASSYRGLRANYGYTF
TRBJ1-4 | TRBV28 | CASSPFSQGMGWWSEKLFF
TRBJ2-3 | TRBV9 | CASSFGLAGGADTQYF
TRBJ1-2 | TRBV4-1 | CASSQENLQGGYTF
TRBJ2-3 | TRBV7-3 | CASSFGGTGVADTQYF
TRBJ1-6 | TRBV5-1 | CASSRTGAFNSPLHF
TRBJ2-7 | TRBV9 | CASSVGSGTAYEQYF
TRBJ2-6 | TRBV5-4 | CASSLVGQHSGANVLTF
TRBJ1-1 | TRBV29-1 | CSALRGYTEAFF
TRBJ2-5 | TRBV28 | CASTTRVGANQETQYF
TRBJ2-2 | TRBV19 | CASRQGLGNTGELFF
TRBJ1-5 | TRBV10-3 | CAISYMDITLGNQPQHF
TRBJ2-1 | TRBV10-2 | CASSEPRLAGGWNEQFF
TRBJ2-3 | TRBV7-3 | CASSPWGGLSTDTQYF
TRBJ2-2 | TRBV2 | CASSVVGGLDTGELFF
TRBJ1-1 | TRBV28 | CASRSTSLDIILAFF
TRBJ1-5 | TRBV2 | CASSGRGQPQHF
TRBJ2-7 | TRBV10-1 | CASSFFPRGDEQYF
TRBJ2-3 | TRBV5-4 | CASSSQTEDTQYF
TRBJ2-5 | TRBV10-1 | CASNSDRGDRETQYF
TRBJ2-7 | TRBV11-3 | CASSLARTGGYEQYF
TRBJ2-1 | TRBV30 | CAWGGTPSSYNEQFF
TRBJ2-5 | TRBV19 | CASIQELSGTGLDNRGYF
TRBJ2-1 | TRBV7-9 | CASSLNDRWVTYNEQFF
TRBJ2-7 | TRBV9 | CASSAAPTGSNEQYF
TRBJ2-1 | TRBV27 | CASSPVAGTYNEQFF
TRBJ2-1 | TRBV6-5 | CASSLAGAYNEQFF
TRBJ1-4 | TRBV2 | CASRVDRVGEKLFF
TRBJ1-1 | TRBV28 | CASSSFAEAFF
TRBJ2-5 | TRBV4-1 | CASSQVWREQETQYF
TRBJ2-3 | TRBV13 | CASSHPRPDTQYF
TRBJ1-2 | TRBV6-5 | CASSYGGQGTYGYTF
TRBJ2-5 | TRBV5-1 | CASSQGTLQETQYF
TRBJ2-2 | TRBV25-1 | CATQGAGELFF